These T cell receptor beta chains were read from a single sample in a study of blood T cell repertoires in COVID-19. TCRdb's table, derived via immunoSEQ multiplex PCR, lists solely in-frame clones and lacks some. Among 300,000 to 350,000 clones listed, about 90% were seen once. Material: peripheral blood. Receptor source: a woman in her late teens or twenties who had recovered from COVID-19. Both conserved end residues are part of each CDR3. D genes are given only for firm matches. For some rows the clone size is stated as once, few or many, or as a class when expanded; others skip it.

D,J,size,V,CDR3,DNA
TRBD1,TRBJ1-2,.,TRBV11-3,CASSRNRGDGYTF,TGTGCCAGCAGCCGTAACAGGGGGGATGGCTACACCTTC
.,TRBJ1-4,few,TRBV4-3,CASSQVWGGGGEKLFF,TGCGCCAGCAGCCAAGTTTGGGGGGGCGGTGGAGAAAAACTGTTTTTT
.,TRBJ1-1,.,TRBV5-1,CASAGDQDLEAFF,TGCGCCAGCGCGGGGGACCAGGACTTGGAAGCTTTCTTT
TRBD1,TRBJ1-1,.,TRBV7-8,CASSFRDRADTEAFF,TGTGCCAGCAGCTTCCGGGACAGGGCTGACACTGAAGCTTTCTTT
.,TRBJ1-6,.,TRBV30,CAWSVEGYNSPLHF,TGTGCCTGGAGTGTGGAGGGTTATAATTCACCCCTCCACTTT
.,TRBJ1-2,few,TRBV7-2,CASRDSAQRGYTF,TGTGCCAGCAGGGACAGCGCCCAGCGGGGCTACACCTTC
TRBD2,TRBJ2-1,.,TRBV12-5,CASGGTSVNEQFF,TGTGCTAGTGGTGGGACTAGCGTTAATGAGCAGTTCTTC
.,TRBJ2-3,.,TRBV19,CASSNGRAGDTQYF,TGTGCCAGTAGTAACGGCAGGGCCGGAGATACGCAGTATTTT
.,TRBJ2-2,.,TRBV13,CASSSRLLDRTGELFF,TGTGCCAGCAGCTCCCGATTACTAGACAGGACCGGGGAGCTGTTTTTT
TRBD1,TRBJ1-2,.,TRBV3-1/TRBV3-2,CASSRGQGTSNYGYTF,TGTGCCAGCAGCCGAGGACAGGGGACGTCTAACTATGGCTACACCTTC
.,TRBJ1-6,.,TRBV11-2,CASSFQGPRSPLHF,TGTGCCAGCAGCTTTCAGGGTCCAAGGTCACCCCTCCACTTT
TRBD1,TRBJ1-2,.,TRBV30,CAWSPDRGSYGYTF,TGTGCCTGGAGTCCCGACAGGGGCAGCTATGGCTACACCTTC
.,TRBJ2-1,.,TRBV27,CASSSVSYNEQFF,TGTGCCAGCAGTTCAGTTTCCTACAATGAGCAGTTCTTC
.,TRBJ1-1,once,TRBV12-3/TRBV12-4,CASKGALNTEAFF,TGTGCCAGCAAAGGGGCACTGAACACTGAAGCTTTCTTT
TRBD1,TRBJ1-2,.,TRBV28,CASSLWTGEAIYGYTF,TGTGCCAGCAGTTTATGGACAGGGGAGGCTATCTATGGCTACACCTTC
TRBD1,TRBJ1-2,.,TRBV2,CASSEATRQGRYTF,TGTGCCAGCAGTGAAGCAACGAGACAGGGCCGCTACACCTTC
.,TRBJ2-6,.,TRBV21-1,CASSYWAGLPSGANVLTF,TGTGCCAGCAGCTACTGGGCAGGACTTCCCTCTGGGGCCAACGTCCTGACTTTC
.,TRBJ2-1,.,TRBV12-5,CASGLAGIYNEQFF,TGTGCTAGTGGTTTGGCCGGGATCTACAATGAGCAGTTCTTC
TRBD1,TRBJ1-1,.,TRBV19,CASSLMYRGTEAFF,TGTGCCAGTAGCTTAATGTACAGGGGCACTGAAGCTTTCTTT
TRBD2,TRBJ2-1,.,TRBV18,CASSPLPSSTGTRFYNEQFF,TGTGCCAGCTCACCACTTCCCTCGTCCACCGGGACTAGGTTTTACAATGAGCAGTTCTTC
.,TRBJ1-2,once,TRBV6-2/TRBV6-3,CASSYPTALRYGYTF,TGTGCCAGCAGTTACCCTACCGCTTTGCGCTATGGCTACACCTTC
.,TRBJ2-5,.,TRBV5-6,CASSLVVAGQETQYF,TGTGCCAGCAGCTTGGTCGTTGCGGGACAAGAGACCCAGTACTTC
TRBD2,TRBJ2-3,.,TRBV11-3,CASSLVGLVAGADTQYF,TGTGCCAGCAGCTTAGTGGGACTGGTAGCGGGAGCAGATACGCAGTATTTT
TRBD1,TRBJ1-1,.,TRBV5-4,CASSRQGNMNTEAFF,TGTGCCAGCTCGAGACAGGGGAATATGAACACTGAAGCTTTCTTT
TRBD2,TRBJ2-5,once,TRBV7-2,CASSLAPSGVWGETQYF,TGTGCCAGCAGCTTAGCGCCTAGCGGGGTCTGGGGAGAGACCCAGTACTTC
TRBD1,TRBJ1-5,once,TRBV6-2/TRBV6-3,CASSQQGRGLIQPQHF,TGTGCCAGCAGCCAACAGGGGCGCGGTTTGATTCAGCCCCAGCATTTT
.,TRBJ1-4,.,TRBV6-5,CASRAGLNEKLFF,TGTGCCAGCAGAGCGGGACTTAATGAAAAACTGTTTTTT
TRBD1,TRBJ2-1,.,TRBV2,CASSSPLPGGPYNEQFF,TGTGCCAGCAGTTCTCCGCTCCCAGGGGGCCCCTACAATGAGCAGTTCTTC
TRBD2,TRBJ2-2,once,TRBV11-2,CASSLPPGLAGGLAGELFF,TGTGCCAGCAGCTTACCTCCAGGACTAGCGGGAGGTTTGGCCGGGGAGCTGTTTTTT
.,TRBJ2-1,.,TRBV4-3,CASSRVWGSSYNEQFF,TGCGCCAGCAGCCGGGTTTGGGGCAGCTCCTACAATGAGCAGTTCTTC
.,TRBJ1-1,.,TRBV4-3,CASSRGTLQGGTEAFF,TGCGCCAGCAGCCGAGGCACCCTACAGGGCGGGACTGAAGCTTTCTTT
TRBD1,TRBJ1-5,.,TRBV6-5,CASSSTGGNQPQHF,TGTGCCAGCAGCTCTACAGGGGGCAATCAGCCCCAGCATTTT
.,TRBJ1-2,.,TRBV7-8,CASSLTSTGGYTF,TGTGCCAGCAGCTTGACTTCCACCGGGGGCTACACCTTC
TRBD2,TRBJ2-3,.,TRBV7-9,CASSRWTSGATDTQYF,TGTGCCAGCAGCCGATGGACTAGCGGAGCCACAGATACGCAGTATTTT
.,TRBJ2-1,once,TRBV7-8,CASRPGLKAGHNNEQFF,TGTGCCAGCAGACCCGGTTTAAAGGCAGGGCATAACAATGAGCAGTTCTTC
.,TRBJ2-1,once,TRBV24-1,CATSDFGDTNNEQFF,TGTGCCACCAGTGATTTTGGGGACACTAACAATGAGCAGTTCTTC
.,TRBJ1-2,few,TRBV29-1,CSVIPGSGGYTF,TGCAGCGTTATCCCCGGGTCTGGTGGCTACACCTTC
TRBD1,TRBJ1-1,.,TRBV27,CASRPTGPQNTEAFF,TGTGCCAGCAGACCGACAGGGCCGCAGAACACTGAAGCTTTCTTT
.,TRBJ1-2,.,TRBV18,CASSPQGGHGYTF,TGTGCCAGCTCACCCCAGGGAGGTCATGGCTACACCTTC
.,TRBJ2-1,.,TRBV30,CAWSDPLRHPNNEQFF,TGTGCCTGGAGTGACCCACTGCGACACCCTAACAATGAGCAGTTCTTC